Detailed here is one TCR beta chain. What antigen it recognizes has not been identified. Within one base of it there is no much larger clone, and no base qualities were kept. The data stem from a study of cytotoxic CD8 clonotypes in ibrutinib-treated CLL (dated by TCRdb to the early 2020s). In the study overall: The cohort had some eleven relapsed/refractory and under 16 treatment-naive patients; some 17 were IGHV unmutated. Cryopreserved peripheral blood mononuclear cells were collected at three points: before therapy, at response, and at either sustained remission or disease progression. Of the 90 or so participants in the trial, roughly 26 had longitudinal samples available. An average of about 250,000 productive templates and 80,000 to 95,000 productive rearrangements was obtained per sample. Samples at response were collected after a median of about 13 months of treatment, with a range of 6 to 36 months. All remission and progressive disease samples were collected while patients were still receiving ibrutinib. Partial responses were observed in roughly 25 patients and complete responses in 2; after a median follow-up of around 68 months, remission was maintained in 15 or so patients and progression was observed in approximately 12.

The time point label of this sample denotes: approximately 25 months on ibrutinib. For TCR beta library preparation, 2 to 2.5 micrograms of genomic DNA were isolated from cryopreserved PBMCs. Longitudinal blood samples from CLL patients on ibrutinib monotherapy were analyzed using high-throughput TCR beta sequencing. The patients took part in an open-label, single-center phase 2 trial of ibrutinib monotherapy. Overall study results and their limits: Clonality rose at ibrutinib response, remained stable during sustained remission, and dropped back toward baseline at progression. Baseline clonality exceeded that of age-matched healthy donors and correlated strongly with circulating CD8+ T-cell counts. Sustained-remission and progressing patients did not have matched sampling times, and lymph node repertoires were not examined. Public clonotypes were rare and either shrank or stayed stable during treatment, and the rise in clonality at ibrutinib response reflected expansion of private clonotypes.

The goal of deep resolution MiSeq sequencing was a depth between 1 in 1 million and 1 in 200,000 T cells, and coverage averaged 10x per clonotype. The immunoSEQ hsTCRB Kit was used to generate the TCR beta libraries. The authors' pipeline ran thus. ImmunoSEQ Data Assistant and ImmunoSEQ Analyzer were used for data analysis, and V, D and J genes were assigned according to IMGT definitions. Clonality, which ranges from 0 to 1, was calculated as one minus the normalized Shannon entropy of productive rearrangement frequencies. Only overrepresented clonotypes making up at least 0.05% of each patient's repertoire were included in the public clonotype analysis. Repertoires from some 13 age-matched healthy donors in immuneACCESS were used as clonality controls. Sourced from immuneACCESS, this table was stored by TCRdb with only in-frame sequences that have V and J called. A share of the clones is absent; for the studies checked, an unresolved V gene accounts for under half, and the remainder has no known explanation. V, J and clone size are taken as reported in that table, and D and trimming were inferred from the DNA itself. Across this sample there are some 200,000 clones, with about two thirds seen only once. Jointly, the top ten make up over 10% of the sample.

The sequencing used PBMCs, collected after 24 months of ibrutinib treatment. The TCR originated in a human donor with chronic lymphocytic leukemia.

This receptor carries the CDR3 CASSLAGQGASYEQYF. At the DNA level, the sequence is TGCGCCAGCAGCTTGGCGGGACAGGGGGCGTCCTACGAGCAGTACTTC. The chain is encoded by TRBV5-1 joined to TRBJ2-7; 12 central bases correspond to TRBD1. From the germline V gene, CDR1 is SGHRS and CDR2 is YFSETQ. Ends trimmed: V by 0 bases, J by 1 base; bases unmatched to a gene: 2. Taken from cysteine to phenylalanine, the CDR3 has 16 residues. The sequence is cut down to CDR3 DNA, 48 bases in frame from base 1.